These 18 T cell receptor beta chains came from one sample sequenced in a study of healthy donors' naive CD4 and CD8 T cells. TCR libraries were built from about 520 ng of total RNA by linear amplification. TCRdb redid the calling of the reads with MiXCR, one entry per CDR3 protein. The sample has 150,000 to 200,000 distinct CDR3 sequences, over 60% seen once. The source material was naive CD4+ and CD8+ T cells sorted from blood, pooled from several donors. The source of these receptors is a pool of human donors in good health; the sample pools cells from several healthy donors.

V gene TRBV6-2 or TRBV6-3 combines with J gene TRBJ2-1; 10 nucleotides line up with TRBD2. The germline V gene encodes CDR1 MNHEY and CDR2 SVGEGT. CDR3 length: 14 amino acids. J gave up 7 bases and V 5 bases, and 5 bases lay outside the gene matches. CDR3 sequence reads: CASSPPSGSNEQFF. The DNA for the CDR3 is TGTGCCAGCAGTCCCCCTAGCGGGAGTAATGAGCAGTTCTTC.

This clonotype was picked up a small number of times. The chain uses TRBV27 and TRBJ1-6, with D possibly matching TRBD1 (6 bases). V lost 2 bases and J lost 8, with 13 bases in between. CDR1 MNHEY and CDR2 SMNVEV come from the germline V gene (reference sequence). The CDR3 contains 15 residues. CDR3 loop: CASSLGLAGDSPLHF. The CDR3 DNA is TGTGCCAGCAGTTTAGGGTTGGCAGGGGATTCACCCCTCCACTTT.

This rearrangement joins TRBV6-5 to TRBJ1-2; weak D call: TRBD1 (5 bases). Trimming pared 3 bases from V and 4 bases from J, leaving 12 bases between. CDR1 is MNHEY, CDR2 SVGAGI, per germline. This CDR3 region has 14 residues. CDR3 in DNA: TGTGCCAGCAGTTATATAGGGGAAAGCTATGGCTACACCTTC. Encoded protein: CASSYIGESYGYTF.

This chain links TRBV19 with TRBJ2-7, with 7 nucleotides matching TRBD2. Trimming at V came to 1 base and at J to 1 base, leaving 4 bases not matched to a gene. The CDR3 has 15 residues. Germline V CDR1 and CDR2: LNHDA, SQIVND (reference sequence). The CDR3 here is CASSIALAKSYEQYF. CDR3 DNA: TGTGCCAGTAGTATAGCACTAGCGAAATCCTACGAGCAGTACTTC.

The chain links TRBV10-3 to TRBJ2-1; 11 nucleotides match TRBD2. The ends lost 6 bases at V and 5 bases at J; junction bases unmatched: 3. This CDR3 comprises 14 residues. CDR1 is ENHRY and CDR2 is SYGVKD in the germline V gene. The CDR3, as DNA: TGTGCCATCAGGGGACTAGCGGAAAACAATGAGCAGTTCTTC. Protein: CAIRGLAENNEQFF.

The gene calls are TRBV5-1 and TRBJ2-3, with 11 bases identical to TRBD2. The junction had 2 bases not matched to a gene; V was cut back by 0 bases and J by 5 bases. The CDR3 length is 15 residues. The V gene's germline CDR1 is SGHRS and CDR2 YFSETQ. The CDR3 is CASSLELAGGDTQYF. CDR3 DNA: TGCGCCAGCAGCTTGGAGCTAGCGGGAGGAGATACGCAGTATTTT. Full variable domain (remainder filled in from reference TRBV5-1 and TRBJ2-3): KAGVTQTPRYLIKTRGQQVTLSCSPISGHRSVSWYQQTPGQGLQFLFEYFSETQRNKGNFPGRFSGRQFSNSRSEMNVSTLELGDSALYLCASSLELAGGDTQYFGPGTRLTVL.

The chain combines TRBV27 with TRBJ2-7; D is uncertain. Deletions cut 3 bases from V and 2 bases from J, with 17 bases between. This CDR3 comprises 16 residues. Germline CDR1 and CDR2: MNHEY and SMNVEV (reference sequence). The CDR3 region is CASSFSPASIPYEQYF. The DNA for the CDR3 is TGTGCCAGCAGTTTTAGCCCCGCCAGTATCCCCTACGAGCAGTACTTC.

The chain joins TRBV7-2 to TRBJ2-1, with D perhaps matching TRBD2 (5 bases). The CDR3 spans 15 residues. Germline values: CDR1 SGHTA, CDR2 FQGNSA. The V gene lost 2 bases and the J gene lost 6 bases, with 14 bases spanning the gap. CDR3 in DNA: TGTGCCAGCAGCTTAAGAGGGTCTTGGGGCAATGAGCAGTTCTTC. Protein product: CASSLRGSWGNEQFF.

The chain couples TRBV15 to TRBJ2-1; D is uncertain. The V end was cut by 7 bases, the J end by 1 base, with 11 bases between. CDR3 length equals 14 residues. Germline CDR1 reads LNHNV; CDR2 reads YYDKDF (reference sequence). Here the CDR3 reads CATIPSLSYNEQFF. The CDR3 nucleotides read TGTGCCACCATACCCAGTTTGTCCTACAATGAGCAGTTCTTC. The whole variable domain, filled in from reference TRBV15 and TRBJ2-1, reads DAMVIQNPRYQVTQFGKPVTLSCSQTLNHNVMYWYQQKSSQAPKLLFHYYDKDFNNEADTPDNFQSRRPNTSFCFLDIRSPGLGDTAMYLCATIPSLSYNEQFFGPGTRLTVL.

The table lists this clonotype with a few counts. V usage is TRBV30 and J usage is TRBJ1-1; D is uncertain. V was pared by 4 bases and J by 0 bases, with 9 bases between. Germline CDR1 and CDR2: GTSNPN and SVGIG (reference sequence). The CDR3 loop spans 13 amino acids. CDR3 nucleotide sequence: TGTGCCTGGACAGAGAGCTTGAACACTGAAGCTTTCTTT. This gives the protein CAWTESLNTEAFF. The variable domain in full, with the rest retrieved from reference TRBV30 and TRBJ1-1, is SQTIHQWPATLVQPVGSPLSLECTVEGTSNPNLYWYRQAAGRGLQLLFYSVGIGQISSEVPQNLSASRPQDRQFILSSKKLLLSDSGFYLCAWTESLNTEAFFGQGTRLTVV.

The rearrangement joins TRBV7-9 to TRBJ1-3; D ambiguous. The ends were cut back, 5 bases at V and 0 bases at J, with 11 bases in the middle. The germline gives CDR1 SEHNR, CDR2 FQNEAQ (reference sequence). The CDR3 runs 15 residues. The CDR3 nucleotides read TGTGCCAGCAGCCACGCCTCGTACTCTGGAAACACCATATATTTT. Translated: CASSHASYSGNTIYF.

V gene TRBV6-6 combines with J gene TRBJ2-7; a possible D gene is TRBD2 (6 bases). Germline CDR1 reads MNHNY; CDR2 reads SVGAGI (reference sequence). The CDR3 runs 16 residues. The V end was cut by 0 bases, the J end by 0 bases, with 12 bases between. CDR3 sequence: CASSYSMRDPSYEQYF. The CDR3 nucleotides read TGTGCCAGCAGTTACTCGATGCGGGATCCCTCCTACGAGCAGTACTTC.

This clonotype was seen only a few times. This chain uses TRBV27 with TRBJ1-1; maybe TRBD1 (6 bases). Trimming cost V 7 bases and J 3 bases, with 15 bases left between them. This CDR3 comprises 14 residues. Germline V gene lookup returns CDR1 MNHEY and CDR2 SMNVEV (reference sequence). For the CDR3, the DNA is TGTGCCAGCAATCAAGACAGGTCCCACACTGAAGCTTTCTTT. It yields the protein CASNQDRSHTEAFF.

The gene calls are TRBV20-1 and TRBJ2-5; D call uncertain. Germline V lookup: CDR1 DFQATT, CDR2 SNEGSKA (reference sequence). This CDR3 region has 11 residues. V lost 3 bases, J lost 4 bases, and 6 bases lay in between. CDR3 nucleotides: TGCAGTGCTAGCGGGCCAGAGACCCAGTACTTC. This encodes CSASGPETQYF.

This chain joins TRBV29-1 and TRBJ1-3; TRBD1 might be the D (5 bases). V was pared by 4 bases and J by 4 bases, with 14 bases between. Germline lookup yields CDR1 SQVTM and CDR2 ANQGSEA. CDR3 length equals 14 residues. For the CDR3, the DNA is TGCAGCGTTGCGGGACCCAAGGGCGGAAACACCATATATTTT. This gives the protein CSVAGPKGGNTIYF.

J is TRBJ2-5 and V is TRBV11-1; D call uncertain. Germline CDR1 reads SGHAT; CDR2 reads FQDESV (reference sequence). Trimming removed 4 bases from V and 2 bases from J, with 8 bases in between. This CDR3 comprises 13 residues. CDR3 DNA sequence: TGTGCCAGCAGCTCGGTCGGGCAAGAGACCCAGTACTTC. Encoded protein: CASSSVGQETQYF.

This rearrangement joins TRBV6-6 to TRBJ2-5; TRBD2 matches at 7 bases. Germline V gene sequence: CDR1 MNHNY, CDR2 SVGAGI (reference sequence). V shed 2 bases, J shed 3 bases, and the junction held 6 bases outside the gene matches. The CDR3 length is 15 residues. The CDR3 nucleotides read TGTGCCAGCAGTTACGGCTCGGGGGGTAAAGAGACCCAGTACTTC. It encodes CASSYGSGGKETQYF.

J is TRBJ2-7 and V is TRBV29-1, with D unresolved. The CDR3 has 13 amino acids. Trimming cost V 2 bases and J 0 bases, with 8 bases left between them. In germline, CDR1 is SQVTM, CDR2 ANQGSEA. In DNA, the CDR3 is TGCAGCGTTGAATCCAGTTACTCCTACGAGCAGTACTTC. As protein: CSVESSYSYEQYF.